A selection of T cell receptor beta chains follows, all from one sample in a study of cytomegalovirus exposure and HLA in healthy donors. Assay used: immunoSEQ multiplex PCR; TCRdb lists only in-frame clones, some missing. The sample lists some 100,000 clones; more than 75% were seen once. Specimen: PBMCs. The receptor set was obtained from a woman in her forties or fifties in good health and CMV-seropositive. Both conserved end residues are part of each CDR3.

15	TRBV5-5	TRBJ2-7	CASTVGPGAGYEQYF
14	TRBV9	TRBJ2-1	CASSITGGYNEQFF
13	TRBV6-1	TRBJ1-2	CASSGGQGPGYTF
12	TRBV9	TRBJ2-1	CASSVEGYEQFF
15	TRBV6-5	TRBJ1-1	CASSYGTGMNTEAFF
16	TRBV11-3	TRBJ2-1	CASSLDPGTTYNEQFF
13	TRBV6-5	TRBJ1-4	CASRGGRGEKLFF
18	TRBV9	TRBJ2-1	CASSVRGGSTSGYNEQFF
13	TRBV6-5	TRBJ2-5	CASSYEGRETQYF
13	TRBV6-1	TRBJ1-1	CASSESVNTEAFF
15	TRBV6-6	TRBJ2-4	CASTDPAGGMDIQYF
17	TRBV5-1	TRBJ1-6	CASSAISGGSHNSPLHF
14	TRBV6-5	TRBJ2-1	CASSSLLTDNEQFF
18	TRBV14	TRBJ2-1	CASSQSGAGGPSYNEQFF
14	TRBV10-2	TRBJ2-1	CASILDRGANEQFF
14	TRBV30	TRBJ1-1	CAWSVGQGSTEAFF
14	TRBV27	TRBJ1-1	CASTPGGRNTEAFF
12	TRBV14	-	CASSPVSYEQYF
10	TRBV2	TRBJ2-3	CASQTDTQYF
20	TRBV30	TRBJ2-3	CAWGAALTSGRALRTDTQYF
16	TRBV27	TRBJ2-3	CASRPTGGVMGDTQYF
13	TRBV11-2	TRBJ2-7	CASSYGLPGEQYF
13	TRBV29-1	TRBJ1-1	CSARTGQITEAFF
14	TRBV9	TRBJ1-6	CASSGSTGKSPLHF
15	TRBV6-6	TRBJ2-7	CASIDGTGPSYEQYF
15	TRBV29-1	TRBJ1-2	CSAVLGTGGIEGYTF
15	TRBV11-3	TRBJ2-7	CASSLAQGLDSEQYF
19	TRBV7-8	TRBJ2-5	CASSSPFIQGLFSQETQYF
14	TRBV19	TRBJ1-5	CASSRGVENQPQHF
17	TRBV7-2	TRBJ2-3	CASSLGVAGVLADTQYF
14	TRBV7-3	TRBJ2-2	CASSGSGNTGELFF
15	TRBV27	TRBJ2-6	CASSLDTSGANVLTF
18	TRBV14	TRBJ1-3	CASSPEGIWSGGGNTIYF
12	TRBV5-1	TRBJ1-1	CASSIGGTEAFF
16	TRBV15	TRBJ1-2	CATSRGQRESNYGYTF
16	TRBV7-9	TRBJ2-5	CASSLGGTGGKETQYF
12	TRBV18	TRBJ2-3	CASSPNTDTQYF
16	TRBV9	TRBJ2-7	CASSVAGDIGSYEQYF
14	TRBV29-1	TRBJ2-2	CSVAYGTAGGELFF
16	TRBV30	TRBJ2-1	CAWTEGAHSSYNEQFF
12	TRBV30	TRBJ2-1	CAWSVQLNEQFF
16	TRBV4-1	TRBJ2-2	CASSPLGGRLTGELFF
16	TRBV19	TRBJ2-2	CASSVGTGGWTGELFF
16	TRBV4-1	TRBJ2-3	CASSQDPRRGTDTQYF
16	TRBV5-4	TRBJ2-6	CASSSDLAAGANVLTF
13	TRBV25-1	TRBJ2-1	CASSSDQRWEQFF
16	TRBV9	TRBJ2-1	CASSLRTSGSFNEQFF
14	TRBV5-1	TRBJ2-7	CASSRDRGSYEQYF
14	TRBV15	TRBJ1-1	CATTPFGLSTEAFF
14	TRBV5-6	TRBJ2-3	CASSFAGGKDTQYF
14	TRBV2	TRBJ1-4	CASSVGPGREKLFF
14	TRBV15	TRBJ1-2	CATSNQGAIGGYTF
15	TRBV6-6	TRBJ1-5	CASRPQGGHNQPQHF
14	TRBV5-1	TRBJ1-2	CASSLGDRNYGYTF
13	TRBV5-1	TRBJ1-1	CASSLTGNSEAFF
15	TRBV9	TRBJ1-6	CASSVDGGPNSPLHF
11	TRBV6-5	TRBJ2-7	CASHNSYEQYF
13	TRBV30	TRBJ1-2	CAWSYDSYEGYTF
13	TRBV19	TRBJ2-7	CASSASRAYEQYF